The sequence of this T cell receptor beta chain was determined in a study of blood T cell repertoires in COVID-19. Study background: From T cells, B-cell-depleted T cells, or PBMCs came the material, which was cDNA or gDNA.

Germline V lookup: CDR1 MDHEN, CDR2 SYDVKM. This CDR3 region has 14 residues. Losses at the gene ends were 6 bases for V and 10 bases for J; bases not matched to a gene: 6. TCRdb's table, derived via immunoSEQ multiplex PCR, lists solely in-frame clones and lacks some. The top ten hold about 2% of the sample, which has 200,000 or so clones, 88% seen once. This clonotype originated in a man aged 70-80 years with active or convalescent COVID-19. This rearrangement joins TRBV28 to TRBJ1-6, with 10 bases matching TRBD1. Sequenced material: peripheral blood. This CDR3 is CASSPDRGVSPLHF. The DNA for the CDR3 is TGTGCCAGCAGCCCGGACAGGGGGGTCTCACCCCTCCACTTT. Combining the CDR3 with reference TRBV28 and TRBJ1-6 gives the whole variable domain DVKVTQSSRYLVKRTGEKVFLECVQDMDHENMFWYRQDPGLGLRLIYFSYDVKMKEKGDIPEGYSVSREKKERFSLILESASTNQTSMYLCASSPDRGVSPLHFGNGTRLTVT.